This TCR beta chain is from a study of T-cell reconstitution after alpha-beta-depleted transplantation in children (dated by TCRdb to 2015 to 2016). Regarding the research as a whole: Using TCR repertoire profiling, the study quantitatively followed how T-cell immune reconstitution unfolded in children after TCRalphabeta/CD19-depleted allogeneic hematopoietic cell transplantation. The study at large found these results: The high TCRbeta diversity at day 60 in some patients was ascribed to recipient T cells and intrathymic progenitors that had survived conditioning. The apparently early recovery of alphabetaT-cell counts about two months after transplant reportedly depended on only several hundred rapidly expanded clones that came from non-depleted graft cells. Over subsequent months, a decline in hyperexpanded clone frequencies was noted, and after one year, T-cell counts and TCRbeta diversity were mostly ascribed to newly produced T cells.

The CDR3 runs 17 residues from the cysteine to the phenylalanine. Only the CDR3 region is kept as DNA, spanning 51 bases read in frame from base 1. The germline V gene provides CDR1 SGHDT and CDR2 YYEEEE. The V and J ends are trimmed by 0 bases and 2 bases, leaving 18 bases between them. According to the study, the label for this sample's treatment or condition signals: allogeneic hematopoietic cell transplantation with graft depleted of TCRalphabeta T cells and CD19 B cells. The children who served as transplant recipients had been given grafts of TCRalphabeta/CD19-depleted allogeneic hematopoietic cells. The library came from PCR. TCRdb records Illumina HiSeq 2500 as the sequencer. To normalize quantification of the TCRbeta repertoire, the TCR libraries were built with molecular barcoding that relied on unique molecular identifiers. Clones were called with MiXCR by TCRdb after fastp trimmed the public reads at Q25, and only in-frame beta chains were retained. Rows matching on CDR3 protein sequence are summarized as one entry with the most common DNA and genes. The sample table contains fewer than 750,000 distinct CDR3 sequences; only one count was recorded for roughly 27% of them. About 35% of the sample is taken by the ten largest.

As concerns this clonotype: The clone's antigen remains unknown. The sample holds no much larger clone one base away, and base qualities are not on file.

Rearrangement joined TRBV5-6 to TRBJ2-7; the best D guess is TRBD1, with 5 bases matching. The receptor's source is a boy in the first two years of life with Wiskott-Aldrich syndrome, due to receive a stem cell transplant. The sample here was PBMCs, taken before TCRalphabeta/CD19-depleted stem cell transplant. The sequence in DNA is TGTGCCAGCAGCTTGGGAAGAAGGGGCCGCCTTACCTACGAGCAGTACTTC. Its protein product is CASSLGRRGRLTYEQYF.